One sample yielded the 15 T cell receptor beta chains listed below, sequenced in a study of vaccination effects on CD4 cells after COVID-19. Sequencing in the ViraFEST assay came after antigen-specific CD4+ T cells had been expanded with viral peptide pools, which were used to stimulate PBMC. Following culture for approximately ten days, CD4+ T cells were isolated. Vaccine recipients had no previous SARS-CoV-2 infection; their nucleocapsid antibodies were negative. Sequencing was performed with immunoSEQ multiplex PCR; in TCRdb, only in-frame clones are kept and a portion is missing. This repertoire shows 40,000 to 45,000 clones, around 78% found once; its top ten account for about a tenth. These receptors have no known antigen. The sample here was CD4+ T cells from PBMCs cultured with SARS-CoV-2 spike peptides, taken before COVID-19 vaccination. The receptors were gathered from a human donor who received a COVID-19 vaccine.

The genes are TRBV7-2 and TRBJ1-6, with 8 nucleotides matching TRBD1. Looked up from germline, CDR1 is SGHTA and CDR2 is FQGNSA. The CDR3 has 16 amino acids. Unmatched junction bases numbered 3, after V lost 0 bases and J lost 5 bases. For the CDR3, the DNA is TGTGCCAGCAGCTTAGCCGGACAGGGTAATAATTCACCCCTCCACTTT. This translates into CASSLAGQGNNSPLHF.

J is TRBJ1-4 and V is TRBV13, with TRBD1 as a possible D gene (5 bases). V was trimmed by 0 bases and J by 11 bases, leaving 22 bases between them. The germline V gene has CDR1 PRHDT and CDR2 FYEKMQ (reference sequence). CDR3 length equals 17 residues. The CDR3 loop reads CASSLGRPGLLLGKLFF. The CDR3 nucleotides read TGTGCCAGCAGCTTAGGGCGGCCGGGACTCCTTTTGGGGAAACTGTTTTTT.

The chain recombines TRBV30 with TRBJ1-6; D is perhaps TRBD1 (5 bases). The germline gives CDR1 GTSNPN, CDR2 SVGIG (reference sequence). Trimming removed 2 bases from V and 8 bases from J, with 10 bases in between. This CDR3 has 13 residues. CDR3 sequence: CAWSTGSDSPLHF. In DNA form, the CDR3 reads TGTGCCTGGAGTACAGGTTCAGATTCACCCCTCCACTTT.

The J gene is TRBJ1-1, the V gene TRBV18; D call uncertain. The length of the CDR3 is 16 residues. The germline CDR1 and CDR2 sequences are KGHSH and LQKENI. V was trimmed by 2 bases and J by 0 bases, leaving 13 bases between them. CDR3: CASSPNARTMNTEAFF. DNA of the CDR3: TGTGCCAGCTCACCAAACGCCAGGACCATGAACACTGAAGCTTTCTTT. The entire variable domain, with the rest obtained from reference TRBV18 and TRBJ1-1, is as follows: NAGVMQNPRHLVRRRGQEARLRCSPMKGHSHVYWYRQLPEEGLKFMVYLQKENIIDESGMPKERFSAEFPKEGPSILRIQQVVRGDSAAYFCASSPNARTMNTEAFFGQGTRLTVV.

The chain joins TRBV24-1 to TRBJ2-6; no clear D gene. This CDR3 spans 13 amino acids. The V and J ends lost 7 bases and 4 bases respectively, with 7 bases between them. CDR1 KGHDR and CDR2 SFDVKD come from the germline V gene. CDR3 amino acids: CATSPAGANVLTF. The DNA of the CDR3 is TGTGCCACCAGCCCGGCCGGGGCCAACGTCCTGACTTTC.

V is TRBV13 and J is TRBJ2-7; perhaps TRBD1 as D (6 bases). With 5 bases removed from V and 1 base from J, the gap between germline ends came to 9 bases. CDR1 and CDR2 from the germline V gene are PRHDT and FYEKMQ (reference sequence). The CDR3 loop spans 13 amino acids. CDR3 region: CASSRDKSYEQYV. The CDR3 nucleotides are TGTGCCAGCAGCCGGGACAAGTCCTACGAGCAGTACGTC.

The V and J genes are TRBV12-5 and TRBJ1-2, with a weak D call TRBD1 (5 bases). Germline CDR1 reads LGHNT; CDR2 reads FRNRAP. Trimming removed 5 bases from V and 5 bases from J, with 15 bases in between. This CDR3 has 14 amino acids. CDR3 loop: CASGAPGPLYGYTF. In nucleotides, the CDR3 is TGTGCTAGTGGTGCCCCGGGACCTCTATATGGCTACACCTTC.

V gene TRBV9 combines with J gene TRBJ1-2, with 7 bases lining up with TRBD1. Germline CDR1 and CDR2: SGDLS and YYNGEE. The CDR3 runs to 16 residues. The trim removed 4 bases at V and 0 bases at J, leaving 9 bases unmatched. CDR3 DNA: TGTGCCAGCAGCCTACAGGGTGGGACAGCTAACTATGGCTACACCTTC. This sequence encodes CASSLQGGTANYGYTF.

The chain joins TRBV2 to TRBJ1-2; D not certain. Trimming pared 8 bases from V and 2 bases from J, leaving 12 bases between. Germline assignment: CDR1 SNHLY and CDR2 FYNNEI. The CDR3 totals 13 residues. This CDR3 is CASVRLSNYGYTF. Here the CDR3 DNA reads TGTGCCAGCGTCCGACTTTCGAACTATGGCTACACCTTC.

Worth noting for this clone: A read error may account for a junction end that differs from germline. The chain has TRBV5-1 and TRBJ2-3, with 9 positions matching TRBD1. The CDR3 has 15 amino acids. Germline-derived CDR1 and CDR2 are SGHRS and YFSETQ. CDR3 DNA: TGCGCCAGCGGCTTCCCTGGACAGGGGTCAGATACGCAGTATTTT. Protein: CASGFPGQGSDTQYF.

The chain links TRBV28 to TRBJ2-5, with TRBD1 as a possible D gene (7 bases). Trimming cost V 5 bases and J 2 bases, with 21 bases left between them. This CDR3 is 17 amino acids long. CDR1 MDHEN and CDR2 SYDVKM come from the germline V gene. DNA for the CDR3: TGTGCCAGCAGTGCATCAACAGGGGCGGGGTCTCAAGAGACCCAGTACTTC. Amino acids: CASSASTGAGSQETQYF.

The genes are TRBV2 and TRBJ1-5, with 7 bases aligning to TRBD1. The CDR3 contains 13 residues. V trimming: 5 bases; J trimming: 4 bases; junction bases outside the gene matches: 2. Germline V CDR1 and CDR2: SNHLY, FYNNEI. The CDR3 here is CASSSGGNQPQHF. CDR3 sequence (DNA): TGTGCCAGCAGTTCAGGGGGTAATCAGCCCCAGCATTTT.

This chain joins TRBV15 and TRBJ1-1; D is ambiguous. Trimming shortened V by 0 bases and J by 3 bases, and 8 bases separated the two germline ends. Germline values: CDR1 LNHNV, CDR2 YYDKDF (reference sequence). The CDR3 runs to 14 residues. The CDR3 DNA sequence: TGTGCCACCAGCAGAGATGAGGGTTACACTGAAGCTTTCTTT. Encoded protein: CATSRDEGYTEAFF. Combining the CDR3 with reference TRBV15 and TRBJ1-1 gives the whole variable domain DAMVIQNPRYQVTQFGKPVTLSCSQTLNHNVMYWYQQKSSQAPKLLFHYYDKDFNNEADTPDNFQSRRPNTSFCFLDIRSPGLGDTAMYLCATSRDEGYTEAFFGQGTRLTVV.

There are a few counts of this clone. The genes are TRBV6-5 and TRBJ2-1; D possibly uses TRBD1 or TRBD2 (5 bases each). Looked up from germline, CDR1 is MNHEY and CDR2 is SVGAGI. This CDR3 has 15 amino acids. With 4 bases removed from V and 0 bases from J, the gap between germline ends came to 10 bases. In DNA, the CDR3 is TGTGCCAGCAGTTTCAGGGAGAGCTCCTACAATGAGCAGTTCTTC. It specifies CASSFRESSYNEQFF.

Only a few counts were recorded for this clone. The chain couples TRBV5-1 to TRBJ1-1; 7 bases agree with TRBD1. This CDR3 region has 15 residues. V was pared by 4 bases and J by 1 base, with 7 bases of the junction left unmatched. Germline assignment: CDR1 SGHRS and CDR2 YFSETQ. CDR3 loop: CASSPQGTPNTEAFF. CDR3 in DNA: TGCGCCAGCAGCCCACAGGGGACCCCGAACACTGAAGCTTTCTTT.